Each of the 20 T cell receptor beta chains below was sequenced from the same sample in a study of T-cell reconstitution after alpha-beta-depleted transplantation in children. Preparation of the TCRbeta library involved a method that used unique molecular identifiers. TCRdb redid the calling of the PCR reads with MiXCR, one entry per CDR3 protein. The table has roughly 420,000 distinct CDR3 sequences, around 16% seen once. Material: PBMCs, mostly from graft donor cells, obtained 360 days after TCRalphabeta/CD19-depleted stem cell transplant. These TCRs come from a boy in the first two years of life who had a stem cell transplant for Wiskott-Aldrich syndrome, so the T cells may come from the graft donor.

The chain recombines TRBV7-2 with TRBJ2-2, with unresolved D. The V gene's germline CDR1 is SGHTA and CDR2 FQGNSA. This CDR3 has 12 residues. Trimming cost V 8 bases and J 3 bases, with 7 bases left between them. In nucleotides, the CDR3 is TGTGCCAGCTCACCTGACACCGGGGAGCTGTTTTTT. Translating gives CASSPDTGELFF. Combining the CDR3 with reference TRBV7-2 and TRBJ2-2 gives the whole variable domain GAGVSQSPSNKVTEKGKDVELRCDPISGHTALYWYRQSLGQGLEFLIYFQGNSAPDKSGLPSDRFSAERTGGSVSTLTIQRTQQEDSAVYLCASSPDTGELFFGEGSRLTVL.

This clonotype was found a few times. The J gene is TRBJ2-7, the V gene TRBV19; D not certain. The V gene's germline CDR1 is LNHDA and CDR2 SQIVND (reference sequence). V shed 11 bases and J shed 1 base, with 12 bases lying between them. CDR3 length equals 12 residues. The CDR3 DNA reads TGTGCCTCGGTGAGCCGGTCCTACGAGCAGTACTTC. It is translated as CASVSRSYEQYF. The complete variable domain, with remaining parts taken from reference TRBV19 and TRBJ2-7, reads DGGITQSPKYLFRKEGQNVTLSCEQNLNHDAMYWYRQDPGQGLRLIYYSQIVNDFQKGDIAEGYSVSREKKESFPLTVTSAQKNPTAFYLCASVSRSYEQYFGPGTRLTVT.

This clonotype appeared a few times. The rearrangement joins TRBV10-3 to TRBJ2-5; maybe TRBD2 (6 bases). This CDR3 is built from 15 residues. Germline lookup yields CDR1 ENHRY and CDR2 SYGVKD. Deletions cut 3 bases from V and 4 bases from J, with 15 bases between. Here the CDR3 DNA reads TGTGCCATCAGTGACCCCGGACTAAGGCTAGAGACCCAGTACTTC. It is translated as CAISDPGLRLETQYF.

This sequence joins TRBV7-6 and TRBJ2-2; a weak D match, TRBD1 (5 bases). From germline, CDR1 is SGHVS and CDR2 FNYEAQ. CDR3 length: 19 residues. Trimming shortened V by 5 bases and J by 1 base, and 23 bases separated the two germline ends. CDR3 sequence: CASSPDRYSTDKNTGELFF. CDR3 sequence (DNA): TGTGCCAGCAGCCCCGACAGATACAGTACAGACAAGAACACCGGGGAGCTGTTTTTT.

The genes are TRBV6-1 and TRBJ2-1; TRBD2 agrees at 7 bases. The V gene end was trimmed by 5 bases and the J gene end by 9 bases; junction bases not matched to a gene: 7. The germline V gene encodes CDR1 MNHNS and CDR2 SASEGT. The CDR3 totals 13 residues. The CDR3 region has the DNA TGTGCCAGCAGTAAGACTAGCTTAACTGAGCAGTTCTTC. This codes for CASSKTSLTEQFF.

The chain is built from TRBV27 and TRBJ2-7; tentative D call: TRBD1 (5 bases). Germline assignment: CDR1 MNHEY and CDR2 SMNVEV (reference sequence). The length of the CDR3 is 14 residues. Trimming stripped 2 bases from V and 2 bases from J, with 10 bases between. Written as DNA, the CDR3 is TGTGCCAGCAGTTTACAGGGTCCGCCCTACGAGCAGTACTTC. It yields the protein CASSLQGPPYEQYF.

This chain joins TRBV7-6 and TRBJ2-7, with unresolved D. Germline CDR1 reads SGHVS; CDR2 reads FNYEAQ. V was clipped by 0 bases and J by 0 bases, with 9 bases between them. The CDR3 is made up of 15 amino acids. The CDR3 bases are TGTGCCAGCAGCTTAGCGGCGCCTTACTCCTACGAGCAGTACTTC. Its protein product is CASSLAAPYSYEQYF.

This clonotype was seen only a few times. The CDR3 region is CSARDGSRNTEAFF. CDR3 DNA sequence: TGCAGTGCTAGAGATGGGAGCCGGAACACTGAAGCTTTCTTT. This chain uses TRBV20-1 with TRBJ1-1; D unclear. CDR1 is DFQATT and CDR2 is SNEGSKA in the germline V gene (reference sequence). This CDR3 comprises 14 residues. The ends were cut back, 0 bases at V and 1 base at J, with 9 bases in the middle.

This clonotype has just a few counts. The chain has TRBV27 and TRBJ1-1; weak D call: TRBD1 (5 bases). CDR1 is MNHEY, CDR2 SMNVEV, per germline (reference sequence). V lost 7 bases to trimming and J lost 0 bases, with 12 bases between them. CDR3 length: 14 residues. The CDR3 reads CASTRWGVNTEAFF. The CDR3 DNA sequence: TGTGCCAGCACCCGTTGGGGGGTGAACACTGAAGCTTTCTTT.

A few counts support this clonotype. The rearrangement joins TRBV3-1 to TRBJ2-1; D is uncertain. The CDR3 consists of 13 residues. Germline V gene data show CDR1 as LGHDT and CDR2 as YNNKEL (reference sequence). Trimming removed 5 bases at V and 15 bases at J, with 20 bases between. The CDR3 loop is CASSLRGFPGMFF. The CDR3, as DNA: TGTGCCAGCAGCTTGAGAGGCTTCCCTGGGATGTTCTTC.

This clonotype was counted between two and nine times. This chain links TRBV5-1 with TRBJ2-3; maybe TRBD2 (5 bases). V gave up 6 bases and J gave up 6 bases, with 11 bases separating them. The germline CDR1 and CDR2 sequences are SGHRS and YFSETQ. The CDR3 covers 12 residues. CDR3 residues: CASKVRGDTQYF. The DNA for the CDR3 is TGCGCCAGCAAAGTCCGGGGTGATACGCAGTATTTT.

This clonotype has just a few counts. The CDR3 region is CASSSQDLGSYEQYF. The CDR3 DNA is TGTGCCAGCAGTTCCCAGGACCTTGGGTCCTACGAGCAGTACTTC. J is TRBJ2-7 and V is TRBV6-5; D not certain. The germline V gene encodes CDR1 MNHEY and CDR2 SVGAGI. V dropped 4 bases and J dropped 1 base, with 14 bases sitting between them. The CDR3 totals 15 residues.

The chain combines TRBV29-1 with TRBJ2-5, with D uncertain. CDR1 is SQVTM and CDR2 is ANQGSEA in the germline V gene. The V end lost 3 bases, the J end lost 3 bases, and 8 bases lay between the germline ends. The CDR3 totals 12 residues. The CDR3, as DNA: TGCAGCGTTGAGGGCACTAAAGAGACCCAGTACTTC. Translation: CSVEGTKETQYF.

V and J are TRBV18 and TRBJ1-6; a weak D match, TRBD1 (5 bases). Trimming shortened V by 6 bases and J by 5 bases, and 17 bases separated the two germline ends. The CDR3 sequence is 16 residues long. In germline, CDR1 is KGHSH, CDR2 LQKENI. This CDR3 is CASSSGHLHDNSPLHF. CDR3 in DNA: TGTGCCAGCTCGTCTGGACACCTTCATGATAATTCACCCCTCCACTTT.

The table lists this clonotype with a few counts. This rearrangement joins TRBV27 to TRBJ1-6; 9 bases line up with TRBD1. The CDR3 is 16 residues long. V dropped 5 bases and J dropped 2; count of bases not matched to a gene: 4. The germline V gene encodes CDR1 MNHEY and CDR2 SMNVEV (reference sequence). The DNA of the CDR3 is TGTGCCAGCAGTAAACAGGGGGCTCCCTATAATTCACCCCTCCACTTT. Translating gives CASSKQGAPYNSPLHF.

V gene TRBV9 combines with J gene TRBJ2-3; D is tentatively TRBD1 or TRBD2 (7 bases each). Germline V gives CDR1 SGDLS, CDR2 YYNGEE. The V end was cut by 4 bases, the J end by 4 bases, with 19 bases between. This CDR3 is 16 amino acids long. The DNA of the CDR3 is TGTGCCAGCAGCCCAAGCCGCAGGGGGAGGGCAGATACGCAGTATTTT. Encoded protein: CASSPSRRGRADTQYF.

A few counts support this clonotype. The chain is built from TRBV20-1 and TRBJ2-3; D may be TRBD2 (6 bases). Between the trimmed V and J ends, which lost 2 bases and 4 bases, there was a span of 10 bases. Germline CDR1 DFQATT, CDR2 SNEGSKA (reference sequence). There are 13 residues in the CDR3. CDR3 sequence (DNA): TGCAGTGCTAGATCACCGGGGGCAGATACGCAGTATTTT. Translation: CSARSPGADTQYF.

This clonotype was detected a few times. The CDR3 spells CASSPVLDYGYTF. CDR3 sequence (DNA): TGTGCCAGCAGCCCCGTACTAGACTATGGCTACACCTTC. The V gene is TRBV7-9, the J gene TRBJ1-2; D unresolved. Between the trimmed V and J ends, which lost 5 bases and 3 bases, there was a span of 10 bases. The length of the CDR3 is 13 residues. Per germline, CDR1 SEHNR and CDR2 FQNEAQ (reference sequence).

In its sample, this clonotype was seen a few times. The V call is TRBV4-2, the J call TRBJ2-3; TRBD2 agrees at 8 bases. Trimming took 1 base from V and 4 from J; bases not matched to a gene: 7. The CDR3 loop spans 16 amino acids. CDR1 and CDR2 from the germline V gene are LGHNA and YNFKEQ. CDR3: CASSQAGTSVADTQYF. The CDR3 nucleotides are TGTGCCAGCAGCCAAGCCGGGACTAGTGTGGCAGATACGCAGTATTTT.

The rearrangement uses TRBV7-2 and TRBJ2-5; possible D gene TRBD2, 6 bases. CDR1 SGHTA and CDR2 FQGNSA come from the germline V gene. The CDR3 loop spans 15 amino acids. Trimming stripped 2 bases from V and 7 bases from J, with 17 bases between. CDR3 nucleotides: TGTGCCAGCAGCTTAATGGAGGGGAATCAGGCGACCCAGTACTTC. Residues: CASSLMEGNQATQYF. The full variable domain, with the rest looked up from reference TRBV7-2 and TRBJ2-5, is GAGVSQSPSNKVTEKGKDVELRCDPISGHTALYWYRQSLGQGLEFLIYFQGNSAPDKSGLPSDRFSAERTGGSVSTLTIQRTQQEDSAVYLCASSLMEGNQATQYFGPGTRLLVL.